This is a list of T cell receptor beta chains from one sample in a study of shared clonotypes between healthy human individuals. The data were produced by immunoSEQ multiplex PCR, yet TCRdb's version contains in-frame clones alone and is incomplete. The sample has a few hundred thousand clones, roughly four fifths seen once. Source material: PBMCs. These receptor sequences come from a woman between 40 and 50 years old in good health. Some clones in this sample may be carry-over from other donors' samples. Each CDR3 is given with its conserved first and last residue. D genes are given only for firm matches. Only part of the rows carry a size: once, few, many, or a class if the clone is expanded.

V gene	CDR3 length	clone size	D gene	J gene	CDR3 DNA	CDR3 protein
TRBV28	15	-	TRBD2	TRBJ2-1	TGTGCCAGCATGGAGACTAGCGGGAGGGCTGATGAGCAGTTCTTC	CASMETSGRADEQFF
TRBV19	14	-	-	TRBJ2-3	TGTGCCAGTAGTTTCCAAACTAGCACAGATACGCAGTATTTT	CASSFQTSTDTQYF
TRBV6-6	15	-	TRBD1	TRBJ1-1	TGTGCCAGCAAACTAAACAGGGGATTTAACACTGAAGCTTTCTTT	CASKLNRGFNTEAFF
TRBV5-1	15	-	TRBD1	TRBJ2-3	TGCGCCAGCAGCCCCCAGGGACAGTCCGCGGATACGCAGTATTTT	CASSPQGQSADTQYF
TRBV6-6	16	once	TRBD2	TRBJ2-1	TGTGCCAGCAGCCAACCCCAGTGGGAGGGGTACAATGAGCAGTTCTTC	CASSQPQWEGYNEQFF
TRBV2	14	-	TRBD2	TRBJ2-1	TGTGCCAGGGGGACTAGCGGGTCCTACAATGAGCAGTTCTTC	CARGTSGSYNEQFF
TRBV18	15	-	TRBD2	TRBJ2-1	TGTGCCAGCTCCCCCGGGACTAGCATAAGGAATGAGCAGTTCTTC	CASSPGTSIRNEQFF
TRBV2	18	-	TRBD2	TRBJ2-3	TGTGCCAGCAGCTCCGGGACTAGCGGGAGGGGTAGCACAGATACGCAGTATTTT	CASSSGTSGRGSTDTQYF
TRBV5-1	17	-	TRBD2	TRBJ2-5	TGCGCCAGCAGCTTGGGAGGTTCGGGGAGCGGGGAAGAGACCCAGTACTTC	CASSLGGSGSGEETQYF
TRBV7-8	15	-	-	TRBJ2-5	TGTGCCAGCAGTACAGCTCGCAGGGCCCGAGAGACCCAGTACTTC	CASSTARRARETQYF
TRBV9	15	-	-	TRBJ1-6	TGTGCCAGCAGCGTCGGAGGGGGGAATAATTCACCCCTCCACTTT	CASSVGGGNNSPLHF
TRBV19	13	-	-	TRBJ1-2	TGTGCCAGTAGCCTGAGGGGGGGCTATGGCTACACCTTC	CASSLRGGYGYTF
TRBV12-5	15	-	-	TRBJ2-2	TGTGCTAGTGGTTTAGAGGAAATGGGGACCGGGGAGCTGTTTTTT	CASGLEEMGTGELFF
TRBV2	14	-	-	TRBJ1-1	TGTGCCAGCAGTGGCCTCCAGGGAGACACTGAAGCTTTCTTT	CASSGLQGDTEAFF
TRBV9	13	once	-	TRBJ1-1	TGTGCCAGCAGCGTATCTCAGAACACTGAAGCTTTCTTT	CASSVSQNTEAFF
TRBV9	14	-	-	TRBJ1-4	TGTGCCAGCAGCGTAGACGGGGCCAGTGAAAAACTGTTTTTT	CASSVDGASEKLFF
TRBV5-4	14	-	TRBD1	TRBJ1-1	TGTGCCAGCAGCTTGGGCCTGACAGGGCCTGAAGCTTTCTTT	CASSLGLTGPEAFF
TRBV29-1	13	few	TRBD1	TRBJ1-4	TGCAGCGTACGGGACAGGGGTTGGGAAAAACTGTTTTTT	CSVRDRGWEKLFF
TRBV4-2	14	many	-	TRBJ2-3	TGTGCCAGCAGCCAAGGGGGAGCACAGGATACGCAGTATTTT	CASSQGGAQDTQYF
TRBV14	13	-	TRBD1	TRBJ1-2	TGTGCCAGCAGCCAAGACCGACAGGGCGGCTACACCTTC	CASSQDRQGGYTF
TRBV6-1	16	-	-	TRBJ2-3	TGTGCCAGCAGTGAAGAGGGCGGCTCCGGCGCAGATACGCAGTATTTT	CASSEEGGSGADTQYF
TRBV5-1	14	few	-	TRBJ1-1	TGCGCCAGCAGCGAGGGGGTTGGGAACACTGAAGCTTTCTTT	CASSEGVGNTEAFF
TRBV4-3	16	-	-	TRBJ2-3	TGCGCCAGCAGCCAAGATTGGCGGGCCCCTGGGGATACGCAGTATTTT	CASSQDWRAPGDTQYF
TRBV19	13	-	TRBD1	TRBJ2-3	TGTGCCACCAGACAGGGGGGGACAGATACGCAGTATTTT	CATRQGGTDTQYF
TRBV5-1	14	once	-	TRBJ1-5	TGCGCCAGCAGCTTGCTCGGCCAGAATCAGCCCCAGCATTTT	CASSLLGQNQPQHF
TRBV10-3	14	-	TRBD1	TRBJ1-1	TGTGCCATCAGAGACTGGACAGGGTTCACTGAAGCTTTCTTT	CAIRDWTGFTEAFF
TRBV10-3	14	-	TRBD2	TRBJ2-7	TGTGCCATCAGCCCCGTGCTAGCGGGAGCTGAGCAGTACTTC	CAISPVLAGAEQYF
TRBV27	13	-	-	TRBJ2-7	TGTGCCAGCAGTTTAGACAAGGCCTACGAGCAGTACTTC	CASSLDKAYEQYF
TRBV7-3	15	-	TRBD1	TRBJ1-3	TGTGCCAGCAGCCATAACAGGGGATCTGGAAACACCATATATTTT	CASSHNRGSGNTIYF
TRBV27	12	-	-	TRBJ2-7	TGTGCCAGTAAATTTCGGGGGTCCGAGCAGTACTTC	CASKFRGSEQYF
TRBV28	15	-	-	TRBJ2-3	TGTGCCAGCAGTGTCCGAGGGGCCGGTACAGATACGCAGTATTTT	CASSVRGAGTDTQYF
TRBV5-4	14	-	TRBD2	TRBJ2-3	TGTGCCAGCAGACCCGGGACTAGGGCAGATACGCAGTATTTT	CASRPGTRADTQYF
TRBV7-8	14	few	TRBD1	TRBJ2-7	TGTGCCAGCAGCTCCGGGACAGGGCTCTACGAGCAGTACTTC	CASSSGTGLYEQYF
TRBV5-1	15	-	TRBD1	TRBJ2-1	TGCGCCAGCAGCTTGGAGGGGACAGGGATGAATGAGCAGTTCTTC	CASSLEGTGMNEQFF
TRBV7-9	16	-	TRBD2	TRBJ2-1	TGTGCCAGCAGGCCTACTAGCGGGCGCTCCTACAATGAGCAGTTCTTC	CASRPTSGRSYNEQFF
TRBV7-9	14	-	-	TRBJ2-1	TGTGCCAGCAGCATTAGCGGCTCCTACAATGAGCAGTTCTTC	CASSISGSYNEQFF
TRBV6-5	15	-	TRBD2	TRBJ2-7	TGTGCCAGCAGTTACTCAGGTCTAGCGGCCTACGAGCAGTACTTC	CASSYSGLAAYEQYF
TRBV4-3	13	-	-	TRBJ2-7	TGCGCCAGCAGCCAAGAGGTAGGGCCCGAGCAGTACTTC	CASSQEVGPEQYF
TRBV29-1	17	-	-	TRBJ2-1	TGCAGCGCCCCGAGGGGTTCCGCCGGGGAGTTCTACAATGAGCAGTTCTTC	CSAPRGSAGEFYNEQFF
TRBV18	16	-	TRBD1	TRBJ2-7	TGTGCCAGCTCACCACCGGGGACAGTGGACTCCTACGAGCAGTACTTC	CASSPPGTVDSYEQYF
TRBV6-6	14	few	TRBD2	TRBJ2-2	TGTGCCAGCAGTTACCTAGCGGAATACGGGGAGCTGTTTTTT	CASSYLAEYGELFF
TRBV15	14	-	-	TRBJ2-1	TGTGCCACCAGCGGATTTGACGGATACAATGAGCAGTTCTTC	CATSGFDGYNEQFF